This TCR beta chain appears in the sequencing data of a study of cytomegalovirus exposure and HLA in healthy donors. This clone was seen a few times. Other DNA sequences of this sample code for an identical CDR3. The PCR used 60 Vbeta and 13 Jbeta primers. Repertoires were generated with immunoSEQ multiplex PCR, while TCRdb's copy carries only in-frame clones and drops some. The sample carries about 120,000 clones, 66% recorded once. The CDR3 runs to 12 residues. The J segment lost 6 bases and the V segment lost 6 bases, leaving 4 bases of the junction unmatched. Germline-derived CDR1 and CDR2 are LNHNV and YYDKDF (reference sequence).

Sequences were obtained from PBMCs. The chain links TRBV15 to TRBJ2-7; TRBD2 matches 8 bases. The sequence was collected from a man between 18 and 35 years old in good health and CMV-seronegative. The CDR3 region has the DNA TGTGCCACCAGGGGGACTAGTACCGAGCAGTACTTC. The encoded protein is CATRGTSTEQYF.